The 6 T cell receptor beta chains reported below all come from one sample, sequenced in a study of cytomegalovirus exposure and HLA in healthy donors. PCR involved 60 Vbeta and 13 Jbeta primers. Sequencing was performed with immunoSEQ multiplex PCR; in TCRdb, only in-frame clones are kept and a portion is missing. The data contain about 220,000 clones, just over 75% of them singletons. The sample comprised PBMCs. The receptors derive from a man younger than 35 in good health and CMV-seronegative.

This rearrangement joins TRBV11-2 to TRBJ1-1; D unclear. The CDR3 is 14 residues long. CDR1 is SGHAT and CDR2 is FQNNGV in the germline V gene. The V end was cut by 2 bases, the J end by 0 bases, with 7 bases between. The DNA of the CDR3 is TGTGCCAGCAGCTTAAGCATTATGAACACTGAAGCTTTCTTT. Translation: CASSLSIMNTEAFF.

The rearrangement links TRBV29-1 to TRBJ2-7; 9 nucleotides agree with TRBD2. The CDR3 covers 13 residues. Trimming took 4 bases from V and 3 from J; bases not matched to a gene: 4. Germline assignment: CDR1 SQVTM and CDR2 ANQGSEA. The CDR3 DNA follows: TGCAGCGTTGGGGTAGCGGGAGTCTACGAGCAGTACTTC. The encoded protein is CSVGVAGVYEQYF.

This chain uses TRBV6-5 with TRBJ1-1; D remains ambiguous. The CDR3 has 15 amino acids. Germline lookup yields CDR1 MNHEY and CDR2 SVGAGI. V was pared by 7 bases and J by 1 base, with 16 bases between. CDR3 sequence reads: CASNYAVDSNTEAFF. In nucleotides, the CDR3 is TGTGCCAGCAACTACGCCGTCGACTCGAACACTGAAGCTTTCTTT.

This clone occurred once. The chain has TRBV11-2 and TRBJ1-1; no definite D call. In germline, CDR1 is SGHAT, CDR2 FQNNGV. V was trimmed by 5 bases and J by 2 bases, leaving 3 bases between them. CDR3 length: 11 amino acids. CDR3 nucleotide sequence: TGTGCCAGCAGCCTTAACACTGAAGCTTTCTTT. As protein: CASSLNTEAFF.

The chain couples TRBV27 to TRBJ2-7; weak D call: TRBD1 (6 bases). V lost 5 bases, J lost 5 bases, and 19 bases lay in between. The CDR3 consists of 15 residues. Per the germline V gene, CDR1 is MNHEY and CDR2 is SMNVEV (reference sequence). The CDR3 is CASSQGRGELHEQYF. The CDR3 coding sequence is TGTGCCAGCAGTCAGGGCAGGGGAGAACTCCACGAGCAGTACTTC.

The V gene is TRBV9, the J gene TRBJ2-2; 10 positions agree with TRBD1. The germline gives CDR1 SGDLS, CDR2 YYNGEE. Unmatched junction bases numbered 4, after V lost 2 bases and J lost 6 bases. The CDR3 extends over 15 amino acids. The CDR3 spells CASSVGTGVSGELFF. CDR3 bases: TGTGCCAGCAGCGTGGGGACAGGGGTCTCCGGGGAGCTGTTTTTT.